Here is one T cell receptor (beta chain) with its context. This clonotype was seen repeatedly, ten times or more. The antigen it binds to is not known. Base qualities were left out, and no much larger clone turns up one base away. Patients with hyperthyroidism were aged 18 to 65 years, had been newly diagnosed, and had a disease duration of less than 2 months. Anyone with other autoimmune diseases, uncontrolled infections, pregnancy or lactation was excluded from the study. Diagnosis relied on clinical symptoms, serum thyroxine, TRAb, thyroid ultrasound and orbital computed tomography. Total RNA was extracted using Trizol reagent, and RNA quality was checked on an Agilent 2100 Bioanalyzer. This sample was taken from a study of Graves' ophthalmopathy and Graves' hyperthyroidism listed by TCRdb under 2018. For the study in its entirety: Hyperthyroidism was defined as stable when no progression to ophthalmopathy occurred within 18 months of follow-up. Once sampling was done, hyperthyroidism patients were given methimazole at a starting dose of 30 mg daily, while ophthalmopathy patients were given high-dose intravenous methylprednisolone. A discovery set of 90 to 100 patients (about 45 ophthalmopathy, about 58 stable hyperthyroidism) was enrolled to explore V-J signatures distinguishing ophthalmopathy from hyperthyroidism. In roughly 6 hyperthyroidism patients, T-cell repertoires of thyroid tissue and blood were compared. The study used TCR beta repertoire signatures to distinguish Graves' ophthalmopathy from Graves' hyperthyroidism and to predict progression to ophthalmopathy. In total, some 140 blood samples were TCR-sequenced: around 42 ophthalmopathy, around 75 hyperthyroidism and some 17 hyperthyroidism-to-ophthalmopathy patients. An independent validation cohort was composed of roughly 19 hyperthyroidism patients and about 17 patients who later progressed from hyperthyroidism to ophthalmopathy. What the work shows at the level of the full study, not this receptor alone: In cross-validation, the 13-signature model distinguished ophthalmopathy from stable hyperthyroidism with around 90% sensitivity and about 81% specificity, while in the test set the corresponding values were about 80% and 75%. No statistical method was used to predetermine the sample size, and group allocation was not hidden from the investigators. Most expanded thyroid clonotypes with frequency above 0.001 were also detected in blood, suggesting blood repertoires may reflect the thyroid immune response. In validation, the model predicted ophthalmopathy progression with roughly 68% sensitivity and about 77% specificity; some 13 predicted patients were CT-confirmed with GO in a median of about 6.2 months.

V trim: 4 bases; J trim: 4 bases; unmatched bases: 5. Taken from the germline V gene, the CDR1 and CDR2 loops are ENHRY and SYGVKD. Its CDR3 holds 15 amino acids, cysteine through phenylalanine. Only CDR3 DNA remains: 45 bases, in frame from the first base. For repertoire sequencing, TCR beta CDR3 regions were amplified from RNA transcripts. The first round was an RT-PCR using HTBI primers with the Qiagen OneStep RT-PCR kit, and this first round was followed by a second-round multiplex PCR, then size selection and purification. Libraries were sequenced on an Illumina HiSeq2000 using paired-end 100 bp reads. The study's own analysis went as follows. SOAPnuke was used for read processing, and reads with adapters, uncalled bases, a mean Phred below 15, or no exact constant-primer or identifier match were discarded. High-quality paired reads were merged with COPE v1.2.5. Each unique nucleotide sequence was treated as a clonotype, and MiTCR v1.1 was used to align the clonotypes to the IMGT TRB V, D and J references. Only V-J combinations with frequency above 0.0001 were analysed, covering more than 99% of repertoires. For each V-J combination, a TCR clonal expansion and chaos score was defined as the ratio of F50 clonal expansion to chaos observed in the TCRdist matrix. Features were reduced by Welch's t-statistics and random forest to around 14 V-J combinations, which fed a naive Bayes classifier. The similarity between thyroid and blood repertoires was quantified using the Morisita-Horn index. TCRdb reanalyzed the raw reads on its own, using fastp at Q25 for trimming and MiXCR for clone calling, and kept in-frame beta chains. Rows matching on CDR3 protein sequence are summarized as one entry with the most common DNA and genes. TCRdb assigned the V and J calls; the authors' analysis was not used. The sample table holds around 1.1 million distinct CDR3 sequences, of which less than 45% were seen once. 11% of the sample comes from the top ten.

The TCR was taken from an adult man with Graves' hyperthyroidism. Recombination joined TRBV10-3 with TRBJ1-1; 11 central nucleotides agree with TRBD1. Material for sequencing was peripheral blood or thyroid tissue (not recorded which). CDR3 sequence: CAISGTGTGGTEAFF. At the DNA level, the sequence is TGTGCCATCAGTGGCACCGGGACAGGGGGCACTGAAGCTTTCTTT.